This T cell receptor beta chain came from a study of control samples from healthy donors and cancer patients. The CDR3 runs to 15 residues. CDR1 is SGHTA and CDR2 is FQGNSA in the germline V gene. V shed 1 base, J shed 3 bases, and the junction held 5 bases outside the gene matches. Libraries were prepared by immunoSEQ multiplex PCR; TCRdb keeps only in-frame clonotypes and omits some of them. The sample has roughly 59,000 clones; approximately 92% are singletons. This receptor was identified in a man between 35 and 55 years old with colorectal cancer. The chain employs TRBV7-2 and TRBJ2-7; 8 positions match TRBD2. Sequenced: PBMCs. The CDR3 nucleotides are TGTGCCAGCAGCTTAGTAACTAGCGGCTACTACGAGCAGTACTTC. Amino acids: CASSLVTSGYYEQYF.